This is a list of T cell receptor beta chains from one sample in a study of beta chain features in type 1 diabetes. The data were produced by immunoSEQ multiplex PCR, yet TCRdb's version contains in-frame clones alone and is incomplete. The repertoire holds about 620,000 clones, with about a sixth as singletons. Material: naive CD4+ T cells from blood. These receptors were obtained from a man aged 18 to 30 in good health. Each CDR3 is given with its conserved first and last residue. D genes are given only for firm matches. Expanded clones are given a class, and other clones once, few, many or no size at all.

J,size,V,D,CDR3,DNA
TRBJ2-1,-,TRBV7-2,-,CASNPDQVRSYNEQFF,TGTGCCAGCAACCCCGACCAAGTTAGATCCTACAATGAGCAGTTCTTC
TRBJ2-5,-,TRBV5-1,-,CASSWERPYQETQYF,TGCGCCAGCAGCTGGGAGCGGCCGTACCAAGAGACCCAGTACTTC
TRBJ2-1,-,TRBV15,-,CATSPFRGRWGRGAEYSYNEQFF,TGTGCCACCAGCCCTTTTCGGGGGCGCTGGGGGCGCGGAGCCGAATATTCCTACAATGAGCAGTTCTTC
TRBJ1-2,few,TRBV27,TRBD1,CASRKTGGYGYTF,TGTGCCAGCAGGAAAACAGGGGGCTATGGCTACACCTTC
TRBJ2-1,few,TRBV5-1,-,CASSLERDEQFF,TGCGCCAGCAGCTTGGAGAGGGATGAGCAGTTCTTC
TRBJ2-7,-,TRBV30,-,CAWSPLYYEQYF,TGTGCCTGGAGCCCACTTTACTACGAGCAGTACTTC
TRBJ1-5,few,TRBV7-2,-,CASSLQGSLMFQPQHF,TGTGCCAGCAGCTTACAGGGGTCATTGATGTTTCAGCCCCAGCATTTT
TRBJ1-1,-,TRBV16,-,CASSQYVGRGTEAFF,TGTGCCAGCAGCCAATACGTGGGGAGAGGGACTGAAGCTTTCTTT
TRBJ2-3,few,TRBV5-1,TRBD2,CASSLAFQGTTYPDTQYF,TGCGCCAGCAGCTTGGCCTTTCAAGGGACTACATACCCAGATACGCAGTATTTT
TRBJ2-7,few,TRBV19,-,CASSLAGTVYEQYF,TGTGCCAGTAGCCTCGCGGGGACAGTTTACGAGCAGTACTTC
TRBJ2-1,-,TRBV28,-,CASSFSSSYNEQFF,TGTGCCAGCAGTTTTTCGAGCTCCTACAATGAGCAGTTCTTC
TRBJ1-5,few,TRBV30,-,CAWSRTDGQPQHF,TGTGCCTGGAGCAGGACGGACGGGCAGCCCCAGCATTTT
TRBJ2-2,-,TRBV28,-,CASRSHRGGTGELFF,TGTGCCAGCAGGTCACATAGAGGGGGAACCGGGGAGCTGTTTTTT
TRBJ1-5,-,TRBV18,TRBD1,CASSLSTGVNNQPQHF,TGTGCCAGCTCACTTTCGACAGGGGTAAACAATCAGCCCCAGCATTTT
TRBJ2-7,few,TRBV9,-,CASSVDGGVPSYEQYF,TGTGCCAGCAGCGTAGACGGCGGGGTACCCTCCTACGAGCAGTACTTC
TRBJ2-7,-,TRBV6-5,-,CASNRDGSSYEQYF,TGTGCCAGCAACCGGGACGGGAGCTCCTACGAGCAGTACTTC
TRBJ2-7,-,TRBV28,TRBD2,CASSQKGLAGGPYF,TGTGCCAGCAGTCAAAAGGGACTAGCGGGAGGGCCGTACTTC
TRBJ2-7,few,TRBV23-1,-,CASSPLGGGYEQYF,TGCGCCAGCAGCCCACTGGGGGGCGGATACGAGCAGTACTTC
TRBJ1-2,-,TRBV29-1,-,CSVPGQTPGYGYTF,TGCAGCGTCCCTGGACAGACCCCGGGATATGGCTACACCTTC
TRBJ1-2,-,TRBV19,TRBD1,CASRETGAKYGYTF,TGTGCCAGTAGAGAGACAGGGGCCAAATATGGCTACACCTTC
TRBJ2-7,few,TRBV9,-,CASSVGPGHPYEQYF,TGTGCCAGCAGCGTAGGGCCAGGGCATCCCTACGAGCAGTACTTC
TRBJ1-2,-,TRBV19,TRBD1,CASSPGQSIPNYGYTF,TGTGCCAGTAGCCCGGGACAGTCAATACCTAACTATGGCTACACCTTC
TRBJ2-7,-,TRBV15,-,CATSRDLPSPTYEQYF,TGTGCCACCAGCAGAGATCTTCCTAGCCCAACCTACGAGCAGTACTTC
TRBJ2-7,-,TRBV27,-,CASSPMGQRDYEQYF,TGTGCCAGCAGTCCGATGGGACAGCGGGACTACGAGCAGTACTTC
TRBJ2-3,few,TRBV29-1,TRBD2,CSVGLAGVTDTQYF,TGCAGCGTTGGACTAGCGGGAGTCACAGATACGCAGTATTTT
TRBJ1-3,few,TRBV7-9,-,CASSLPTVSGNTIYF,TGTGCCAGCAGCTTACCGACAGTGTCTGGAAACACCATATATTTT
TRBJ1-1,-,TRBV12-5,TRBD1,CASGLGPKGQTNTEAFF,TGTGCTAGTGGTTTGGGACCTAAGGGACAGACGAACACTGAAGCTTTCTTT
TRBJ1-2,-,TRBV14,-,CASSLYGGTNYGYTF,TGTGCCAGCAGCCTCTACGGCGGCACAAACTATGGCTACACCTTC
TRBJ1-2,-,TRBV7-8,TRBD1,CASSFLVGGSGYTF,TGTGCCAGCAGCTTCCTAGTAGGGGGCTCTGGCTACACCTTC
TRBJ2-7,-,TRBV19,-,CASSLDSYEQYF,TGTGCCAGTAGCCTGGACAGCTACGAGCAGTACTTC
TRBJ1-2,few,TRBV4-3,TRBD1,CASSQVTGDNYGYTF,TGCGCCAGCAGCCAAGTCACAGGGGACAACTATGGCTACACCTTC
TRBJ1-1,few,TRBV4-2,-,CASSQASGSNTEAFF,TGTGCCAGCAGCCAAGCCTCAGGCAGTAACACTGAAGCTTTCTTT
TRBJ2-7,few,TRBV14,-,CASSQNRAYEQYF,TGTGCCAGCAGCCAAAACAGAGCCTACGAGCAGTACTTC
TRBJ1-2,-,TRBV10-2,-,CASIESGENYGYTF,TGCGCCAGCATAGAGTCAGGGGAGAACTATGGCTACACCTTC
TRBJ2-4,-,TRBV18,-,CASSPKRGLHIQYF,TGTGCCAGCTCACCAAAACGGGGGCTGCACATTCAGTACTTC
TRBJ2-1,few,TRBV7-2,TRBD2,CASSLRGGRAYNEQFF,TGTGCCAGCAGCTTACGCGGCGGGAGGGCCTACAATGAGCAGTTCTTC
TRBJ1-4,-,TRBV7-8,TRBD1,CASSQGQPNEKLFF,TGTGCCAGCAGCCAGGGACAGCCTAATGAAAAACTGTTTTTT
TRBJ2-4,-,TRBV11-2,-,CASSLGGQSNIQYF,TGTGCCAGCAGCTTAGGGGGGCAAAGCAACATTCAGTACTTC
TRBJ2-3,-,TRBV5-6,-,CASSLGHTDTQYF,TGTGCCAGCAGCCTAGGACACACAGATACGCAGTATTTT
TRBJ1-1,-,TRBV6-5,-,CASISGGLGTEAFF,TGTGCCAGCATATCTGGGGGCTTAGGTACTGAAGCTTTCTTT
TRBJ2-5,-,TRBV4-1,TRBD1,CASRRTGQETQYF,TGCGCCAGCCGCCGGACAGGGCAAGAGACCCAGTACTTC
TRBJ1-2,-,TRBV7-2,-,CASSIGPAWGYTF,TGTGCCAGCAGCATTGGACCTGCCTGGGGCTACACCTTC
TRBJ1-2,-,TRBV14,-,CASSQAPGAVGYTF,TGTGCCAGCAGCCAAGCCCCAGGGGCGGTCGGCTACACCTTC
TRBJ2-2,few,TRBV4-3,TRBD1,CASSARGLGTGELFF,TGCGCCAGCAGCGCAAGGGGGCTAGGGACCGGGGAGCTGTTTTTT
TRBJ1-3,few,TRBV18,-,CASSPFISREGNTIYF,TGTGCCAGCTCACCATTTATTTCAAGGGAAGGAAACACCATATATTTT
TRBJ2-1,few,TRBV27,TRBD1,CASSQTGQGGREQFF,TGTGCCAGCAGCCAAACGGGACAGGGTGGCAGAGAGCAGTTCTTC
TRBJ2-1,few,TRBV18,-,CASSPGLNEQFF,TGTGCCAGCTCACCGGGGTTAAATGAGCAGTTCTTC
TRBJ2-5,-,TRBV10-3,TRBD1,CAISKVLQGYQETQYF,TGTGCCATCAGCAAGGTGTTACAGGGGTACCAAGAGACCCAGTACTTC
TRBJ2-5,few,TRBV4-1,-,CASSQPRPGPGETQYF,TGCGCCAGCAGCCAACCCCGACCCGGACCAGGAGAGACCCAGTACTTC
TRBJ2-1,few,TRBV5-1,TRBD2,CASSLVRGGPNEQFF,TGCGCCAGCAGCTTGGTGCGGGGGGGACCCAATGAGCAGTTCTTC
TRBJ2-1,-,TRBV7-3,TRBD1,CASSPGQGANNEQFF,TGTGCCAGCAGCCCAGGGCAGGGGGCCAACAATGAGCAGTTCTTC
TRBJ1-2,-,TRBV27,-,CASSSTGTVNYGYTF,TGTGCCAGCAGTTCGACCGGGACGGTGAACTATGGCTACACCTTC
TRBJ2-5,-,TRBV10-3,-,CAISESVRGQETQYF,TGTGCCATCAGTGAGTCGGTCCGGGGGCAAGAGACCCAGTACTTC
TRBJ2-7,few,TRBV6-6,-,CASWTAGMSEQYF,TGTGCCAGCTGGACTGCAGGGATGAGTGAGCAGTACTTC
TRBJ2-7,few,TRBV6-1,-,CASSAVGGEQYF,TGTGCCAGCAGCGCAGTGGGCGGTGAGCAGTACTTC
TRBJ1-5,few,TRBV10-3,-,CATNGVRSNQPQHF,TGTGCCACCAATGGGGTACGGAGCAATCAGCCCCAGCATTTT
TRBJ2-7,few,TRBV28,TRBD1,CAALLGQPPYEQYF,TGTGCCGCCCTCTTGGGACAGCCGCCCTACGAGCAGTACTTC
TRBJ1-5,few,TRBV7-9,-,CASSPGTSYSNQPQHF,TGTGCCAGCAGCCCGGGGACAAGCTATAGCAATCAGCCCCAGCATTTT